These T cell receptor beta chains were read from a single sample in a study of regulatory T cells in long-lasting Graves disease. Using its own MiXCR run on the multiplex PCR reads, TCRdb lists one record per CDR3 protein. The sample consists of about 540,000 distinct CDR3 sequences, roughly 14% of them appearing once. This sample was also put to use in a study of T cells in Graves' hyperthyroidism and ophthalmopathy.

This material consisted of peripheral blood mononuclear cells (PBMCs), taken at new diagnosis, from a patient treated with antithyroid drugs. The receptors here all came from a man aged 30 to 45 with Graves disease. The CDR3 runs from the conserved cysteine through the conserved F or W. A D gene is named only where the DNA matches it firmly. Expanded clones are given a class, and other clones once, few, many or no size at all.

>TRBJ1-2|many|TRBD1|TRBV28
TGTGCCAGCAGCGAACAGGGGAACTATGGCTACACCTTC
CASSEQGNYGYTF
>TRBJ1-5|many|-|TRBV11-1
TGTGCCAGCAGCGGGGGTGGGGGTCAGCCCCAGCATTTT
CASSGGGGQPQHF
>TRBJ2-3|few|TRBD2|TRBV19
TGTGCCAGTAGTATCGTGTCTAGCGGGAGAGATACGCAGTATTTT
CASSIVSSGRDTQYF
>TRBJ2-2|-|-|TRBV2
TGTGCCAGCAGATCTAAAGCGGCGAACATCGGGGAGCTGTTTTTT
CASRSKAANIGELFF
>TRBJ2-7|few|-|TRBV10-3
TGTGCCATCACCCCGAGCGGGTATTCCTACGAGCAGTACTTC
CAITPSGYSYEQYF
>TRBJ1-6|many|-|TRBV27
TGTGCCAGCACCAGGAGTCTCTCCTATAATTCACCCCTCCACTTT
CASTRSLSYNSPLHF
>TRBJ1-1|-|TRBD1|TRBV27
TGTGCCAGCAGTGCCAGACAGGGGGGGACTGAAGCTTTCTTT
CASSARQGGTEAFF
>TRBJ1-2|many|-|TRBV29-1
TGCAGCGTTGAAGATAAAGGGGACGGCTACACCTTC
CSVEDKGDGYTF
>TRBJ2-1|-|TRBD2|TRBV20-1
TGCAGTGCACAATCCGGGACTAGCGGGCCTAGCTCCTACAATGAGCAGTTCTTC
CSAQSGTSGPSSYNEQFF
>TRBJ2-3|few|-|TRBV6-1
TGTGCCAGCAGGGGACGGGTTGGGCCAGATACGCAGTATTTT
CASRGRVGPDTQYF
>TRBJ2-2|few|-|TRBV6-2/TRBV6-3
TGTGCCAGCAGCCTATCCGGGCCGAACACCGGGGAGCTGTTTTTT
CASSLSGPNTGELFF
>TRBJ2-2|many|-|TRBV2
TGTGCCAGCAGGGACAGATCGAACACCGGGGAGCTGTTTTTT
CASRDRSNTGELFF
>TRBJ2-3|many|-|TRBV24-1
TGTGCCACCAGTGATTTAGGGCTCTCGGATACGCAGTATTTT
CATSDLGLSDTQYF
>TRBJ2-1|-|-|TRBV5-1
TGCGCCAGCAGCTTGGAGGCAGGGTACTACGAGCAGTTCTTC
CASSLEAGYYEQFF
>TRBJ2-4|many|-|TRBV30
TGTGCCTGGAGTGTAGTGGCGGGAAGGGACATTCAGTACTTC
CAWSVVAGRDIQYF
>TRBJ2-3|many|-|TRBV20-1
TGCTCGCTAGTGGGTTACACAGATACGCAGTATTTT
CSLVGYTDTQYF
>TRBJ2-7|many|TRBD2|TRBV19
TGTGCCAGTCAGGAGGCGGGAGGGCCCTACGAGCAGTACTTC
CASQEAGGPYEQYF
>TRBJ2-3|many|-|TRBV4-1
TGCGCCAGCAGCCAAGAAGGAACCCGGGATACGCAGTATTTT
CASSQEGTRDTQYF
>TRBJ2-7|few|-|TRBV2
TGTGCCAGCAGTGAAAGGCGGAACCGCTCCTACGAGCAGTACTTC
CASSERRNRSYEQYF
>TRBJ1-2|few|-|TRBV25-1
TGTGCCAGCAGTGAGAGGCGGGATGGCTACACCTTC
CASSERRDGYTF
>TRBJ1-5|-|-|TRBV18
TGTGCCAGCTCAATGTCGGGTAGCAATCAGCCCCAGCATTTT
CASSMSGSNQPQHF
>TRBJ2-2|-|TRBD2|TRBV20-1
TGCAGTGCTAGACAACTAGCGGGTGGCACCGGGGAGCTGTTTTTT
CSARQLAGGTGELFF
>TRBJ2-1|few|TRBD1|TRBV27
TGTGCCAGCAGTCTCCGCGGGACAGGGGCGTGGAATGAGCAGTTCTTC
CASSLRGTGAWNEQFF